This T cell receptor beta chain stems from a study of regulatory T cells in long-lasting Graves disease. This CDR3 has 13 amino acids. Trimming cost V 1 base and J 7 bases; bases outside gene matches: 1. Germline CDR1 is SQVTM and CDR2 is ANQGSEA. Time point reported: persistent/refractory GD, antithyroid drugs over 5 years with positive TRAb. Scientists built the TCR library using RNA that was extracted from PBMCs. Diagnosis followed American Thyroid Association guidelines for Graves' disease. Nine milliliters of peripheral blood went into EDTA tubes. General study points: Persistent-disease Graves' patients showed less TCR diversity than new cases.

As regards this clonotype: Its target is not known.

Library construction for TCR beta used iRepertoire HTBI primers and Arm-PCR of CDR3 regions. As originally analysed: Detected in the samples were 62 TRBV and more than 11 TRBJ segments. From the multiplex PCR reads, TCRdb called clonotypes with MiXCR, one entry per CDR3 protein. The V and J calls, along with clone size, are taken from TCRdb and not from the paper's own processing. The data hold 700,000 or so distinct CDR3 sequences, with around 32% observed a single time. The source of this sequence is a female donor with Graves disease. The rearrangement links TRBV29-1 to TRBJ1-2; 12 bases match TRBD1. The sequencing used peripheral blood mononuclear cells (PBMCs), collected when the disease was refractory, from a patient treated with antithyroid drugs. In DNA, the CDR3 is TGCAGCGTTGAAGGGGACAGGGGGCTTGGCTACACCTTC. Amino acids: CSVEGDRGLGYTF.